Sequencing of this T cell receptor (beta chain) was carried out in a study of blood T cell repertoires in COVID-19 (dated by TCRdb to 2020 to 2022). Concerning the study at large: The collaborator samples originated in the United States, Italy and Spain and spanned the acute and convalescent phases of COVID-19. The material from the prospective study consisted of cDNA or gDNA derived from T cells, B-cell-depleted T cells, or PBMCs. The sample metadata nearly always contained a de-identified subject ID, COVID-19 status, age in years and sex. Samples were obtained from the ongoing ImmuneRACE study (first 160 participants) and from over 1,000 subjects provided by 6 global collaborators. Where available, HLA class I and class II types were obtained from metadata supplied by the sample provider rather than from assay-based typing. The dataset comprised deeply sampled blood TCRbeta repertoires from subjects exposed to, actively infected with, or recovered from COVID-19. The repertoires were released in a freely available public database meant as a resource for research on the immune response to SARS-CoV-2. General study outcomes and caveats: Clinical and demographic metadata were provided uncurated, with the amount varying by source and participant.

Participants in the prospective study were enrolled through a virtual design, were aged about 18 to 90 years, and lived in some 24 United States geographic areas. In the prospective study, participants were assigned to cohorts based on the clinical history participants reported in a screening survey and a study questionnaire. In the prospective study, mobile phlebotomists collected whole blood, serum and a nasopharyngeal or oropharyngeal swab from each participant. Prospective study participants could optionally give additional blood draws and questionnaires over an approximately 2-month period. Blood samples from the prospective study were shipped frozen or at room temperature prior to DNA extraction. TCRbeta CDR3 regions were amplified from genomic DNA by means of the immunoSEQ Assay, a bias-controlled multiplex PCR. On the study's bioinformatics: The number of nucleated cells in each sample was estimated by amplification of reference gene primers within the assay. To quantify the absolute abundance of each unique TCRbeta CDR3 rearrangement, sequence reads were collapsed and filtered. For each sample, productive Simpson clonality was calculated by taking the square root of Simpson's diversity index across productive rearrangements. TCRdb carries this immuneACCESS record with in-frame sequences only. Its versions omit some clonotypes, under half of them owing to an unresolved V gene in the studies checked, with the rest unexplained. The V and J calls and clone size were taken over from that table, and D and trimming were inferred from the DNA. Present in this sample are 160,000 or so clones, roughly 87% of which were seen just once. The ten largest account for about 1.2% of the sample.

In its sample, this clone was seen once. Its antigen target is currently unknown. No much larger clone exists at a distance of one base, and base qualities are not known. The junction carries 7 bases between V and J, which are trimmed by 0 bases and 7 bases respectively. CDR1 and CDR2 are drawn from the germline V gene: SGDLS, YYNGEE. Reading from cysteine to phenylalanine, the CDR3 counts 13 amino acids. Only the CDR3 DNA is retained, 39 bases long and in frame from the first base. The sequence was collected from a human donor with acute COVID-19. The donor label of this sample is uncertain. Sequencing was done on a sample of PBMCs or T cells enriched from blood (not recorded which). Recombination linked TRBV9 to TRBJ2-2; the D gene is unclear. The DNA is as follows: TGTGCCAGCAGCGTAGATCCCAGCGGGGAGCTGTTTTTT. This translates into CASSVDPSGELFF. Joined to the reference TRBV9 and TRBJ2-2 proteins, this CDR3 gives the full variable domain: DSGVTQTPKHLITATGQRVTLRCSPRSGDLSVYWYQQSLDQGLQFLIQYYNGEERAKGNILERFSAQQFPDLHSELNLSSLELGDSALYFCASSVDPSGELFFGEGSRLTVL.